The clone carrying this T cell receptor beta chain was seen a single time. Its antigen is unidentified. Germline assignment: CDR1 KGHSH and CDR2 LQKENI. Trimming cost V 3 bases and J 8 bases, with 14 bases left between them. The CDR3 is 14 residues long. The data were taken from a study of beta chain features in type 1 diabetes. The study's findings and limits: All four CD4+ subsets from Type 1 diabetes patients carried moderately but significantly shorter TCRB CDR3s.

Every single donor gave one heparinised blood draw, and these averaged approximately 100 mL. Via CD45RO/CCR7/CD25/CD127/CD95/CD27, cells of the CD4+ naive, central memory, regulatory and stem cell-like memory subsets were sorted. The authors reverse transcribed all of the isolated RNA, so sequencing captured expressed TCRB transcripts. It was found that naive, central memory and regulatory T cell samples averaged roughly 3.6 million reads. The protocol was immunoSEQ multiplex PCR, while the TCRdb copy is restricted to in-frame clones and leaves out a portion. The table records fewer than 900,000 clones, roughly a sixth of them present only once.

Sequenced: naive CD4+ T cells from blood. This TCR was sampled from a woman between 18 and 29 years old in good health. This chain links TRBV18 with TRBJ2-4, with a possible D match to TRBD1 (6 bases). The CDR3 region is CASSPMTGADIQYF. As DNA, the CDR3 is TGTGCCAGCTCACCCATGACAGGAGCGGACATTCAGTACTTC.